This is a list of T cell receptor beta chains from one sample in a study of siplizumab effects on memory and regulatory T cells. Here immunoSEQ multiplex PCR was the method, and the copy in TCRdb shows in-frame clones only, minus some. The sample lists about 120,000 clones, about 93% seen once, with over 0.15% in the top ten. The sample comprised non-Treg CD4+ T cells sorted from blood. The origin of the receptors is a human donor in good health. The CDR3 runs from the conserved cysteine through the conserved F or W. The D gene is left open where the match is weak. Clone size appears in some rows only: once, few, many, or a class for an expanded clone.

NA | NA | 13 | TRBJ2-7 | TRBV6-5 | TGTGCCAGCAGTTACTCAGGGGCCTACGAGCAGTACTTC | CASSYSGAYEQYF
few | TRBD1 | 14 | TRBJ1-6 | TRBV30 | TGTGCCTGGAGTGTCGCAGGGGGTAATTCACCCCTCCACTTT | CAWSVAGGNSPLHF
once | NA | 15 | TRBJ1-2 | TRBV18 | TGTGCCAGCTCACCTCGAAGTTTCGAGAACTATGGCTACACCTTC | CASSPRSFENYGYTF
NA | NA | 14 | TRBJ2-2 | TRBV5-1 | TGCGCCAGCAGCTTGGGGACTACCACCGGGGAGCTGTTTTTT | CASSLGTTTGELFF
NA | NA | 15 | TRBJ2-2 | TRBV5-1 | TGCGCCAGCAGCTTGGTAGGGTCCAACACCGGGGAGCTGTTTTTT | CASSLVGSNTGELFF
NA | NA | 14 | TRBJ1-1 | TRBV6-5 | TGTGCCAGCAGTTACGGGACCATGAACACTGAAGCTTTCTTT | CASSYGTMNTEAFF
NA | NA | 18 | TRBJ2-3 | TRBV7-3 | TGTGCCAGCAGCTTAAAGGTAAGGGTAAGGTGGAGCACAGATACGCAGTATTTT | CASSLKVRVRWSTDTQYF
NA | NA | 13 | TRBJ2-5 | TRBV5-1 | TGCGCCAGCAGCTTCCAGGGGCAGGAGACCCAGTACTTC | CASSFQGQETQYF
NA | NA | 11 | TRBJ2-7 | TRBV30 | TGTGCCTGGGGCGCGGATTACGAGCAGTACTTC | CAWGADYEQYF
NA | NA | 15 | TRBJ2-3 | TRBV10-3 | TGTGCCATCAGTGGGGGGTGGGATGTGAAAGATACGCAGTATTTT | CAISGGWDVKDTQYF
NA | TRBD1 | 14 | TRBJ1-5 | TRBV11-2 | TGTGCCAGCAGCTTAGGTTCAGGGGGTGGGCCCCAGCATTTT | CASSLGSGGGPQHF
NA | NA | 14 | TRBJ2-3 | TRBV11-1 | TGTGCCAGCAGCTTAGGTACCAGCACAGATACGCAGTATTTT | CASSLGTSTDTQYF
NA | TRBD2 | 13 | TRBJ2-5 | TRBV5-1 | TGCGCCAGCAGCCAACTAGCGAGCGAGACCCAGTACTTC | CASSQLASETQYF
NA | TRBD1 | 17 | TRBJ2-2 | TRBV18 | TGTGCCAGCTCACCAACGGTAACAGGGGCTTCGGCCGGGGAGCTGTTTTTT | CASSPTVTGASAGELFF
NA | NA | 15 | TRBJ1-5 | TRBV5-1 | TGCGCCAGCAGCTTGGAGGGACAAAGCAATCAGCCCCAGCATTTT | CASSLEGQSNQPQHF
once | NA | 12 | TRBJ2-5 | TRBV13 | TGTGCCAGCAGCCCAGGGAAAGAGACCCAGTACTTC | CASSPGKETQYF
NA | TRBD1 | 15 | TRBJ2-1 | TRBV4-1 | TGCGCCAGCAGGCAACAGGGGGCTGTTTACAATGAGCAGTTCTTC | CASRQQGAVYNEQFF
NA | NA | 14 | TRBJ2-5 | TRBV5-1 | TGCGCCAGCAGCAGCGAAGGGGGACGCGAGACCCAGTACTTC | CASSSEGGRETQYF
NA | TRBD1 | 14 | TRBJ1-2 | TRBV6-1 | TGTGCCAGCAGTGAACAGGGGGCAAACTATGGCTACACCTTC | CASSEQGANYGYTF
NA | NA | 12 | TRBJ2-1 | TRBV6-5 | TGTGCCAGCAGTTACTCGGAGGGTGAGCAGTTCTTC | CASSYSEGEQFF
NA | TRBD1 | 15 | TRBJ2-3 | TRBV11-2 | TGTGCCAGCAGCTCGCTCAGGGGGCCGGCAGATACGCAGTATTTT | CASSSLRGPADTQYF
NA | TRBD1 | 13 | TRBJ2-3 | TRBV11-3 | TGTGCCAGCAGCTTAGGACAGGGGGATACGCAGTATTTT | CASSLGQGDTQYF
NA | NA | 14 | TRBJ1-5 | TRBV19 | TGTGCCAGTAGAGACGGGGCGGCAAATCAGCCCCAGCATTTT | CASRDGAANQPQHF
NA | NA | 15 | TRBJ2-1 | TRBV18 | TGTGCCAGCTCACCATTGGGCCAGGCGCGGAATGAGCAGTTCTTC | CASSPLGQARNEQFF
NA | TRBD1 | 15 | TRBJ2-2 | TRBV7-7 | TGTGCCAGCAGCCTAGAGCAGGGGGCAACCGGGGAGCTGTTTTTT | CASSLEQGATGELFF
NA | NA | 16 | TRBJ1-5 | TRBV9 | TGTGCCAGCAGCCCAAACCCCGGGAGCCCCAATCAGCCCCAGCATTTT | CASSPNPGSPNQPQHF
few | NA | 15 | TRBJ2-7 | TRBV6-5 | TGTGCCAGCAGTTACTGGGGGGGGCGTTGGGGCGAGCAGTACTTC | CASSYWGGRWGEQYF
NA | NA | 12 | TRBJ2-2 | TRBV5-4 | TGTGCCAGCAGCTTGGTGTCCGGGGAGCTGTTTTTT | CASSLVSGELFF
NA | NA | 15 | TRBJ2-1 | TRBV5-4 | TGTGCCAGCAGCTTACCCGGGTTTCCCTACAATGAGCAGTTCTTC | CASSLPGFPYNEQFF
NA | NA | 16 | TRBJ2-1 | TRBV6-5 | TGTGCCAGCAGTTCCCCCCCTGCGAAGTCCGGCGATGAGCAGTTCTTC | CASSSPPAKSGDEQFF
NA | NA | 15 | TRBJ2-1 | TRBV5-4 | TGTGCCAGCAGGGTCGGCGGGGAGGTTTACCATGAGCAGTTCTTC | CASRVGGEVYHEQFF